Below, 13 T cell receptor beta chains from the same sample are listed, as sequenced in a study of HIV-infected patients and healthy controls. cDNA was made from approximately 0.55 ug RNA using alpha and beta constant primers. Alpha and beta chain libraries were made separately by chain-specific third strand synthesis with multiplexing indices. One entry per CDR3 protein, called by TCRdb with MiXCR from the 5' RACE reads. The table shows 9,500 to 15,000 distinct CDR3 sequences, with 9.3% occurring only once. Whole blood was used without fractionation, so all unsorted peripheral T cells were included. The sample was blood, taken before antiretroviral therapy. The receptors come from an adult with HIV infection. The donor label of this sample is uncertain.

Relative to its sample, this clonotype is medium-sized. The CDR3 nucleotides are TGTGCCAGCAGTTACTGGCTAGCGGGAGCCCAAGAGACCCAGTACTTC. It codes for CASSYWLAGAQETQYF. V and J are TRBV6-5 and TRBJ2-5; 10 nucleotides line up with TRBD2. Germline V gene sequence: CDR1 MNHEY, CDR2 SVGAGI. V was pared by 1 base and J by 1 base, with 3 bases of the junction left unmatched. This CDR3 spans 16 amino acids.

The table lists this clonotype with a few counts. This chain connects TRBV9 to TRBJ2-7; D ambiguous. The CDR3 is 14 amino acids. Germline V CDR1 and CDR2: SGDLS, YYNGEE. V was cut by 4 bases and J by 7 bases, with 18 bases left in between. The CDR3 region has the DNA TGTGCCAGCAGCCCCCAAAGGGCGATCGGGGAGCAGTACTTC. Its protein is CASSPQRAIGEQYF.

This clonotype came up a few times. This rearrangement joins TRBV20-1 to TRBJ2-3, with 8 bases identical to TRBD2. CDR3 size: 16 residues. V trimming: 6 bases; J trimming: 4 bases; junction bases outside the gene matches: 15. CDR1 and CDR2 from the germline V gene are DFQATT and SNEGSKA (reference sequence). This CDR3 is CSAGPRGRGVADTQYF. CDR3 nucleotides: TGCAGTGCAGGGCCCCGGGGGCGGGGGGTCGCAGATACGCAGTATTTT.

This clonotype was recorded many times. The chain links TRBV24-1 to TRBJ2-1; 11 bases align to TRBD2. The CDR3 totals 15 residues. The V segment lost 7 bases and the J segment 8 bases; nucleotides outside the gene matches: 9. CDR1 KGHDR and CDR2 SFDVKD come from the germline V gene. CDR3 region: CATSLPGLAADEQFF. CDR3 coding DNA: TGTGCCACCAGCTTACCGGGACTAGCGGCTGATGAGCAGTTCTTC.

Ten or more counts support this clonotype. The CDR3 DNA sequence: TGTGCCAGTAGTATTCAAATGGGAGGGACTGAAGCTTTCTTT. Its protein product is CASSIQMGGTEAFF. This sequence joins TRBV19 and TRBJ1-1; D gene uncertain. This CDR3 contains 14 residues. Trimming cost V 3 bases and J 5 bases, with 13 bases left between them. Germline V gene data show CDR1 as LNHDA and CDR2 as SQIVND (reference sequence).

This clonotype was recorded at least ten times. The V gene is TRBV5-4, the J gene TRBJ2-3; 12 positions agree with TRBD2. The CDR3 consists of 15 residues. Germline-derived CDR1 and CDR2 are SGHNT and YYREEE (reference sequence). The J segment lost 5 bases and the V segment lost 4 bases, leaving 5 bases of the junction unmatched. The CDR3 nucleotides read TGTGCCAGCAGCGCTAGCGGGGGGGCTGGAGATACGCAGTATTTT. Translation gives CASSASGGAGDTQYF.

In this sample, this clonotype turned up many times. This chain connects TRBV6-5 to TRBJ1-6; 9 positions agree with TRBD1. V dropped 4 bases and J dropped 7; count of bases not matched to a gene: 2. The length of the CDR3 is 14 residues. Germline values: CDR1 MNHEY, CDR2 SVGAGI. CDR3 in DNA: TGTGCCAGCAGTTGGGGACAGGGAAATTCACCCCTCCACTTT. This gives the protein CASSWGQGNSPLHF.

In its sample, this clonotype was seen many times. V gene TRBV7-9 combines with J gene TRBJ1-1; D gene ambiguous. V was shortened by 1 base and J by 0 bases, with 3 bases between the two germline ends. CDR1 and CDR2 from the germline V gene are SEHNR and FQNEAQ (reference sequence). The CDR3 loop spans 13 amino acids. Here the CDR3 DNA reads TGTGCCAGCAGCTTAGAAATGAACACTGAAGCTTTCTTT. Encoded protein: CASSLEMNTEAFF.

Many counts were recorded for this clonotype. CDR3 sequence (DNA): TGTGCCAGCAGCTTAAACTTTCGCAATGAGCAGTTCTTC. It yields the protein CASSLNFRNEQFF. The chain carries TRBV7-8 and TRBJ2-1; D is ambiguous. V dropped 2 bases and J dropped 6 bases, with 8 bases sitting between them. The CDR3 has 13 amino acids. Germline lookup yields CDR1 SGHVS and CDR2 FQNEAQ.

The CDR3 DNA follows: TGTGCCAGCAGTTACGGGTGGCCCCCCAATCAGCCCCAGCATTTT. Translation: CASSYGWPPNQPQHF. The chain has TRBV6-5 and TRBJ1-5; D not certain. The CDR3 sequence is 15 residues long. Looked up from germline, CDR1 is MNHEY and CDR2 is SVGAGI. V lost 2 bases and J lost 3, with 11 bases in between.

In its sample, this clonotype is medium-sized. The chain carries TRBV7-6 and TRBJ2-5; D gene unclear. There are 13 residues in the CDR3. V gave up 0 bases and J gave up 5 bases, with 7 bases separating them. Germline CDR1 SGHVS, CDR2 FNYEAQ. CDR3 nucleotides: TGTGCCAGCAGCTTAGCTGTCGGCGAGACCCAGTACTTC. This sequence encodes CASSLAVGETQYF.

This clonotype was observed at least ten times. This chain links TRBV4-3 with TRBJ1-2; a possible D gene is TRBD1 (5 bases). Germline CDR1 LGHNA, CDR2 YSLEER. The CDR3 covers 17 residues. Trimming shortened V by 1 base and J by 1 base, and 16 bases separated the two germline ends. The CDR3 loop reads CASSQGPTDTHNYGYTF. In DNA form, the CDR3 reads TGCGCCAGCAGCCAAGGGCCCACGGACACCCATAACTATGGCTACACCTTC.

This clonotype has at least ten counts. The chain combines TRBV20-1 with TRBJ1-1; D call uncertain. Germline CDR1 and CDR2: DFQATT and SNEGSKA (reference sequence). The CDR3 is made up of 13 amino acids. Between the trimmed V and J ends, which lost 3 bases and 1 base, there was a span of 9 bases. CDR3 sequence: CSASRHSNTEAFF. CDR3 nucleotides: TGCAGTGCTAGTCGACATTCGAACACTGAAGCTTTCTTT.